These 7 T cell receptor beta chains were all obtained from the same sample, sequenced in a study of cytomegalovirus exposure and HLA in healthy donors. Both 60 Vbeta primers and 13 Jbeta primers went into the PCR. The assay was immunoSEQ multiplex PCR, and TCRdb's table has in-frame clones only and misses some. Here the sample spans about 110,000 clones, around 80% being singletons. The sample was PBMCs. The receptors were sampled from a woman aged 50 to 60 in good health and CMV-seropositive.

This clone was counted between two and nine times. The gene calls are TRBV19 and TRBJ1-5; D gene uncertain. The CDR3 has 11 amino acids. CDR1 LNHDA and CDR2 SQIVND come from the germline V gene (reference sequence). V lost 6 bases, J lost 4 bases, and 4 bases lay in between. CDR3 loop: CASSLNQPQHF. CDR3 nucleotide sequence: TGTGCCAGTAGCCTTAATCAGCCCCAGCATTTT.

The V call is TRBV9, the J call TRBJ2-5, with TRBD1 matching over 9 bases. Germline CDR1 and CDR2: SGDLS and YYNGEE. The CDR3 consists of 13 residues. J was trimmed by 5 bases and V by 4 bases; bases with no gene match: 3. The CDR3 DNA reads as TGTGCCAGCAGCACCGGGACAGGGGAGACCCAGTACTTC. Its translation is CASSTGTGETQYF.

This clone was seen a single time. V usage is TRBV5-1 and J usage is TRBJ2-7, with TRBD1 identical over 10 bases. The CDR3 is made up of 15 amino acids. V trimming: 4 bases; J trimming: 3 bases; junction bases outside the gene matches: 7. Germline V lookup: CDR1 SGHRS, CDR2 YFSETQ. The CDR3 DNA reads TGCGCCAGCAGCGCCGGGACAGGGGAGAACTACGAGCAGTACTTC. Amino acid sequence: CASSAGTGENYEQYF.

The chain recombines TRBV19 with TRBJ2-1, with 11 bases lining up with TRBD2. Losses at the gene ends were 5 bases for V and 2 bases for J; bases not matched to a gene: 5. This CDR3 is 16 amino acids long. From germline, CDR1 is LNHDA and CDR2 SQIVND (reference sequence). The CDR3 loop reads CASSAHSGGAYNEQFF. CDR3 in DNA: TGTGCCAGTAGTGCCCATAGCGGGGGGGCCTACAATGAGCAGTTCTTC.

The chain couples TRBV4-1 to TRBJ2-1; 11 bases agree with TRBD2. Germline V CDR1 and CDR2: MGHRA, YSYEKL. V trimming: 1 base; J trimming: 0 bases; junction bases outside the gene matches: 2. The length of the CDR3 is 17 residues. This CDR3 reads CASSQGLAGSSYNEQFF. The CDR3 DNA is TGCGCCAGCAGCCAAGGACTAGCGGGGAGCTCCTACAATGAGCAGTTCTTC.

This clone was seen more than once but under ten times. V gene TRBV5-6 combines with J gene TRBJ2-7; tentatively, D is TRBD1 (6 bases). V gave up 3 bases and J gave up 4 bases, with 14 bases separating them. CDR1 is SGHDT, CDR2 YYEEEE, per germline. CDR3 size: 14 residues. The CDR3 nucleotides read TGTGCCAGCAGCTCCGCTAGGGGGTTATACGAGCAGTACTTC. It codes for CASSSARGLYEQYF.

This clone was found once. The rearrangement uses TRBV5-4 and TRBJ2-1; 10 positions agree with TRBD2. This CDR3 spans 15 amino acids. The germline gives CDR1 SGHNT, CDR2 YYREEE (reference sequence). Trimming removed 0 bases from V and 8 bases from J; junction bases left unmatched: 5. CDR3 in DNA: TGTGCCAGCAGCTTGGGGGGACTAGCGAGGGATGAGCAGTTCTTC. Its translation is CASSLGGLARDEQFF.